Reported below is one TCR beta chain. The target antigen is unknown. These data originate in a study of regulatory T cells in long-lasting Graves disease. Regarding the study as a whole: Comparison showed that persistent patients shared more public clonotypes (2,741) than new patients (roughly 970).

Combining iRepertoire HTBI primers with Arm-PCR of CDR3 regions, the authors built TCR beta libraries. Via MiXCR, TCRdb re-called the multiplex PCR reads, giving one row per CDR3 protein. The table lists about 560,000 distinct CDR3 sequences, about 15% of them singletons, with around 12% in the top ten. V was pared by 3 bases and J by 0 bases, with 8 bases between. CDR1 is SEHNR, CDR2 FQNEAQ, per germline (reference sequence). This CDR3 spans 15 amino acids. Time point given: newly diagnosed GD, antithyroid drugs for less than 3 months. RNA extracted from PBMCs served as the sequencing template. The sample also formed part of further work on T cells in Graves' hyperthyroidism and ophthalmopathy.

The V and J genes are TRBV7-9 and TRBJ1-4, with D perhaps TRBD1 (6 bases). The TCR was taken from a man aged 18 to 35 with Graves disease. Source: peripheral blood mononuclear cells (PBMCs), taken at new diagnosis, from a patient treated with antithyroid drugs. The CDR3 protein is CASSFEGATNEKLFF. CDR3 nucleotides: TGTGCCAGCAGCTTCGAGGGGGCAACTAATGAAAAACTGTTTTTT.